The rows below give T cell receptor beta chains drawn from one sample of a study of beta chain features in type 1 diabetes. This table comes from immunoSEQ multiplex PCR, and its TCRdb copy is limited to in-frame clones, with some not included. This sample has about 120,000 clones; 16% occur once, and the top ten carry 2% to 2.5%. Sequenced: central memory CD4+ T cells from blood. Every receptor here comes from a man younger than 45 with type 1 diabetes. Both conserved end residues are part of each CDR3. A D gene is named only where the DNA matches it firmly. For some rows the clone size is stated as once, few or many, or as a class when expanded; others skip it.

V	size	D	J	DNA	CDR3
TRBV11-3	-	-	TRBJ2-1	TGTGCCAGCAGCTCCGAGTTCCAAGGCTACAATGAGCAGTTCTTC	CASSSEFQGYNEQFF
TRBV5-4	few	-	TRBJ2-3	TGTGCCAGCAGCGATCCGCAGCGGGGCACAGATACGCAGTATTTT	CASSDPQRGTDTQYF
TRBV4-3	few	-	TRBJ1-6	TGCGCCAGCAGCCAAGTAGGGGGAACGGGTTCACCCCTCCACTTT	CASSQVGGTGSPLHF
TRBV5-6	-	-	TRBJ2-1	TGTGCCAGCAGTCCATACCCCTCGACAGGCCAGAGCTCCTACAATGAGCAGTTCTTC	CASSPYPSTGQSSYNEQFF
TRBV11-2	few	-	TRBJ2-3	TGTGCCAGCAGCCTTCTGGGTATCCGTTCCCAACTCACAGATACGCAGTATTTT	CASSLLGIRSQLTDTQYF
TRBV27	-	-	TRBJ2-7	TGTGCCAGCAGTTGGGGGAGACCGACGGATACCTACGAGCAGTACTTC	CASSWGRPTDTYEQYF
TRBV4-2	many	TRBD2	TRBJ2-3	TGTGCCAGCAGCCAACCTGGGACTAGCGGCACAGATACGCAGTATTTT	CASSQPGTSGTDTQYF
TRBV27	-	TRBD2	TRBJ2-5	TGTGCCAGCAGACTAGATAGCGGGCGAACTGTGGAGGAGACCCAGTACTTC	CASRLDSGRTVEETQYF
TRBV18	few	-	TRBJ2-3	TGTGCCAGCTCACCCCCTACGGGGGCAGATACGCAGTATTTT	CASSPPTGADTQYF
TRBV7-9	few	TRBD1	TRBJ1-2	TGTGCCAGCAGCCCTGAGACAGGGGGCCCTATCTTC	CASSPETGGPIF
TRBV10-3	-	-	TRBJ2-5	TGTGCCATCAGTGAGTCGGGCAGCCAAGAGACCCAGTACTTC	CAISESGSQETQYF
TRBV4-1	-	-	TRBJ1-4	TGCGCCAGCAGCCAACTTGTGAGGATGAAGGAAAAACTGTTTTTT	CASSQLVRMKEKLFF
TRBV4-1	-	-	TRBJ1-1	TGCGCCAGCAGCCAAGAGACAGTAAACACTGAAGCTTTCTTT	CASSQETVNTEAFF
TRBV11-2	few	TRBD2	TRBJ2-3	TGTGCCAGCAGCTTAGACCAGCGGAGCGGGGGTGGAGATACGCAGTATTTT	CASSLDQRSGGGDTQYF
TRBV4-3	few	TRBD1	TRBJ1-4	TGCGCCAGCAGCCAAGAGCACAGGGGCGGGGATGAAAAACTGTTTTTT	CASSQEHRGGDEKLFF
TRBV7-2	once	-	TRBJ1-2	TGTGCCGCCGGCGACGGGAGGGTACGTGGCTACACCTTC	CAAGDGRVRGYTF
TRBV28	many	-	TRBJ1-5	TGTGCCAGCAGTTTATCGTTGCTGGCCCAGCATTTT	CASSLSLLAQHF
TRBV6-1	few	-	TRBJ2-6	TGTGCCAGCAGACGACACAGCTCTGGGGCCAACGTCCTGACTTTC	CASRRHSSGANVLTF
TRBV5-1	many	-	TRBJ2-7	TGCGCCAGCAGCCGATCCTCCCCCGGGTCCGAGCAGTACTTC	CASSRSSPGSEQYF
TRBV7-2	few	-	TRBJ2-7	TGTGCCAGCAGCTTAGCTCACGAGCAGTACTTC	CASSLAHEQYF
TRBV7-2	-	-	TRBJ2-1	TGTGCCAGCAGCTCCTCCACGTCCTACAATGAGCAGTTCTTC	CASSSSTSYNEQFF
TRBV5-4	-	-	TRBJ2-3	TGTGCCAGCAGTTCTCCGACCCGGACAGATACGCAGTATTTT	CASSSPTRTDTQYF
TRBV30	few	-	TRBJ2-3	TGTGCCTGGAGTGTACATGCCCCAGATACGCAGTATTTT	CAWSVHAPDTQYF
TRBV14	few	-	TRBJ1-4	TGTGCCAGCAGCCAAGATAACTCACGGGGTGAAAAACTGTTTTTT	CASSQDNSRGEKLFF
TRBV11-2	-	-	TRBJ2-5	TGTGCCAGCAGACGACGGATAGGCGGGTACCAAGAGACCCAGTACTTC	CASRRRIGGYQETQYF
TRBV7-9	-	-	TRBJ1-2	TGTGCCAGCAGCTTCAGAAGGGCCCCGAAGGGTGGCTACACCTTC	CASSFRRAPKGGYTF
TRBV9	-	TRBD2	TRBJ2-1	TGTGCCAGCAGCCCCCTGGGAGGGGCCGGCCATGAGCAGTTCTTC	CASSPLGGAGHEQFF
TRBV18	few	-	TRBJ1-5	TGTGCCAAATCGGGACCGAAACGACCAGAGGATCAGCCCCAGCATTTT	CAKSGPKRPEDQPQHF
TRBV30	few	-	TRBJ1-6	TGTGCCTGGAGTGTACAGGCCACGGCAGGCTCTAATTCACCCCTCCACTTT	CAWSVQATAGSNSPLHF
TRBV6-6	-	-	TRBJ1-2	TGTGCCAGCGGCCAAGGGGGTGGCTACACCTTC	CASGQGGGYTF
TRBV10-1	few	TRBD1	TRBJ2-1	TGCGCCAGCAGTGAGGGACAGGTATACAATGAGCAGTTCTTC	CASSEGQVYNEQFF
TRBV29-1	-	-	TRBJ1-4	TGCAGCGTTCCCTATGGGTCTGTCGCAGGTGAAAAACTGTTTTTT	CSVPYGSVAGEKLFF
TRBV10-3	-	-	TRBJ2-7	TGTGCCATCAGTGCTTTAAAGCTGGTGAGCTCCTACGAGCAGTACTTC	CAISALKLVSSYEQYF
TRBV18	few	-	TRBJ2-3	TGTGCCAGCTCACCAATCGGTAGTAGCGGAGAAGATACGCAGTATTTT	CASSPIGSSGEDTQYF
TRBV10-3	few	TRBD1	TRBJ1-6	TGTGCCATCAACGACAGGGACCCTTATAATTCACCCCTCCACTTT	CAINDRDPYNSPLHF